This record concerns one T cell receptor beta chain sequence. The V segment lost 3 bases and the J segment 0 bases; nucleotides outside the gene matches: 2. This CDR3 has 14 residues. TCRdb fed the RT-PCR reads into MiXCR, producing one record per CDR3 protein. The top ten clones hold about 3.6% of a sample with about 680,000 distinct CDR3 sequences, 12% to 15% of them seen once. The source is a female donor in good health, serving as a healthy control. The sample taken for sequencing was memory CD4+ T cells from blood. This rearrangement joins TRBV12-3 or TRBV12-4 to TRBJ2-7; TRBD2 aligns across 7 bases. The CDR3 sequence is CASSFAGVSYEQYF. CDR3 DNA: TGTGCCAGCAGTTTCGCGGGAGTCTCCTACGAGCAGTACTTC.